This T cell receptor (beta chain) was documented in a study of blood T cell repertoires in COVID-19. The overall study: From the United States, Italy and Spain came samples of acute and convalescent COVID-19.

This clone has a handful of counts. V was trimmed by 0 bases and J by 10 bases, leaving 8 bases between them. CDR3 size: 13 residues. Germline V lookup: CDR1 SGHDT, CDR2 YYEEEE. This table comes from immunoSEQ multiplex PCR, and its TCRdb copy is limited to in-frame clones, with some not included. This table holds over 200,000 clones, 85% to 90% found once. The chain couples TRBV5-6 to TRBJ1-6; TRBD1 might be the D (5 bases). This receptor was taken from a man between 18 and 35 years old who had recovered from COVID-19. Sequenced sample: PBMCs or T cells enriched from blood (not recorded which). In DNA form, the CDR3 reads TGTGCCAGCAGCTTGGCAGGGAACTCACCCCTCCACTTT. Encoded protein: CASSLAGNSPLHF.